The rows below give T cell receptor beta chains drawn from one sample of a study of blood T cell repertoires in COVID-19. The method was immunoSEQ multiplex PCR; TCRdb's version includes in-frame clones alone and lacks a portion of them. This table has about 62,000 clones, roughly 70% appearing once. The source material was PBMCs or T cells enriched from blood (not recorded which). Source of these receptors: an older woman who had been exposed to COVID-19. CDR3s include the opening cysteine and the closing phenylalanine or tryptophan. The D gene is left open where the match is weak. Size values are once, few and many counts, or a class for expanded clones, and some rows have none.

clone size: NA; J gene: TRBJ2-7; D gene: NA; V gene: TRBV28; CDR3 DNA: TGTGCCAGCAGTTCCGAGACAAGGGGACTGTCCTACGAGCAGTACTTC; CDR3 protein: CASSSETRGLSYEQYF
clone size: NA; J gene: TRBJ1-5; D gene: NA; V gene: TRBV28; CDR3 DNA: TGTGCCAGCAGTTTCCTCTCTTCAGGGCAGCCCCAGCATTTT; CDR3 protein: CASSFLSSGQPQHF
clone size: NA; J gene: TRBJ1-5; D gene: NA; V gene: TRBV9; CDR3 DNA: TGTGCCAGCAGCGTAGGGCAAATCAATCAGCCCCAGCATTTT; CDR3 protein: CASSVGQINQPQHF
clone size: NA; J gene: TRBJ1-2; D gene: NA; V gene: TRBV9; CDR3 DNA: TGTGCCAGCAGCGCACAGGGTGACTATGGCTACACCTTC; CDR3 protein: CASSAQGDYGYTF
clone size: NA; J gene: TRBJ2-3; D gene: TRBD2; V gene: TRBV3-1/TRBV3-2; CDR3 DNA: TGTGCCAGCAGCCAAGGCCCCGGGACTAGGGTCACTAGCACAGATACGCAGTATTTT; CDR3 protein: CASSQGPGTRVTSTDTQYF
clone size: NA; J gene: TRBJ2-3; D gene: NA; V gene: TRBV7-3; CDR3 DNA: TGTGCCAGCAGCTTAATAGGAGGGGCGGATACGCAGTATTTT; CDR3 protein: CASSLIGGADTQYF
clone size: NA; J gene: TRBJ2-1; D gene: NA; V gene: TRBV7-2; CDR3 DNA: TGTGCCAGCAGCTTAGCCCGACTAGTGGCTTCCTACAATGAGCAGTTCTTC; CDR3 protein: CASSLARLVASYNEQFF
clone size: NA; J gene: TRBJ2-3; D gene: TRBD2; V gene: TRBV7-8; CDR3 DNA: TGTGCCAGCAGCCCTAGCGGGGCGGCAGATACGCAGTATTTT; CDR3 protein: CASSPSGAADTQYF
clone size: NA; J gene: TRBJ2-3; D gene: TRBD2; V gene: TRBV9; CDR3 DNA: TGTGCCAGCAGCCACCCCCCCGACGGAGCGGGGGTGAGCACAGATACGCAGTATTTT; CDR3 protein: CASSHPPDGAGVSTDTQYF
clone size: NA; J gene: TRBJ1-1; D gene: NA; V gene: TRBV18; CDR3 DNA: TGTGCCAGCTCACTTGGGGGGGGCATGAACACTGAAGCTTTCTTT; CDR3 protein: CASSLGGGMNTEAFF
clone size: NA; J gene: TRBJ1-2; D gene: NA; V gene: TRBV20-1; CDR3 DNA: TGCAGTGCCCCAGGGGTGTGGGGCTACACCTTC; CDR3 protein: CSAPGVWGYTF
clone size: NA; J gene: TRBJ1-2; D gene: NA; V gene: TRBV12-5; CDR3 DNA: TGTGCTAGTGGTTTAGGGGTTAACTATGGCTACACCTTC; CDR3 protein: CASGLGVNYGYTF
clone size: NA; J gene: TRBJ2-1; D gene: NA; V gene: TRBV27; CDR3 DNA: TGTGCCAGCAGTTTAGGGTGGAGGGGGCCCGATGAGCAGTTCTTC; CDR3 protein: CASSLGWRGPDEQFF
clone size: NA; J gene: TRBJ1-6; D gene: TRBD1; V gene: TRBV5-1; CDR3 DNA: TGCGCCAGCAGCTTCGGGACAGGTGGCGGGTCACCCCTCCACTTT; CDR3 protein: CASSFGTGGGSPLHF
clone size: NA; J gene: TRBJ2-7; D gene: NA; V gene: TRBV29-1; CDR3 DNA: TGCAGCGTTGAAGGGATCAGTACGAGGGAGCAGTACTTC; CDR3 protein: CSVEGISTREQYF
clone size: NA; J gene: TRBJ2-1; D gene: NA; V gene: TRBV7-2; CDR3 DNA: TGTGCCAGCAGCTTCAACGGCAATGAGCAGTTCTTC; CDR3 protein: CASSFNGNEQFF
clone size: few; J gene: TRBJ2-1; D gene: TRBD2; V gene: TRBV30; CDR3 DNA: TGTGCCGCCCAATCCGGGACTAGCGGGATGATGAGGTCCTACAATGAGCAGTTCTTC; CDR3 protein: CAAQSGTSGMMRSYNEQFF
clone size: NA; J gene: TRBJ2-7; D gene: NA; V gene: TRBV21-1; CDR3 DNA: TGTGCCAGCAGCAAAGTGTGGCAGGCCTACGAGCAGTACTTC; CDR3 protein: CASSKVWQAYEQYF
clone size: many; J gene: TRBJ1-1; D gene: NA; V gene: TRBV5-1; CDR3 DNA: TGCGCCAGCGGGAGCGGTTTGAACACTGAAGCTTTCTTT; CDR3 protein: CASGSGLNTEAFF
clone size: NA; J gene: TRBJ2-7; D gene: TRBD1; V gene: TRBV23-1; CDR3 DNA: TGCGCCAGCGTTACCCGGGACAGGTCCTACGAGCAGTACTTC; CDR3 protein: CASVTRDRSYEQYF
clone size: NA; J gene: TRBJ1-1; D gene: TRBD1; V gene: TRBV25-1; CDR3 DNA: TGTGCCAGCAGTCCGGGACAGTGGGCTTTCTTT; CDR3 protein: CASSPGQWAFF
clone size: NA; J gene: TRBJ2-1; D gene: TRBD2; V gene: TRBV5-1; CDR3 DNA: TGCGCCAGCAGCTCCAATGGACTAGCGGGAGTAGAGCAGTTCTTC; CDR3 protein: CASSSNGLAGVEQFF